One sample yielded the 28 T cell receptor beta chains listed below, sequenced in a study of blood T cell repertoires in COVID-19 (dated by TCRdb to about 2020). Library generation was performed with the immunoSEQ multiplex PCR assay. This immuneACCESS table, as held by TCRdb, lists in-frame sequences with V and J called but not all clones. Of the missing ones, under half trace to an unresolved V gene in checked studies; the others have no known cause. The sample table lists approximately 100,000 clones, about 82% of them with a count of one. The top ten constitute roughly 25% of the sample. The specimen was peripheral blood. Every receptor here comes from a human donor in a cohort sampled during active COVID-19.

This chain joins TRBV28 and TRBJ2-1; TRBD1 agrees at 8 bases. The germline V gene has CDR1 MDHEN and CDR2 SYDVKM. This CDR3 contains 13 residues. V lost 2 bases to trimming and J lost 10 bases; unmatched junction nucleotides: 4. Written as DNA, the CDR3 is TGTGCCAGCAGTTTAAGACAGGGGTACGAGCAGTTCTTC. Translated, it gives CASSLRQGYEQFF.

This sequence joins TRBV29-1 and TRBJ1-3; D is unclear. The germline gives CDR1 SQVTM, CDR2 ANQGSEA. This CDR3 comprises 15 residues. Trimming removed 0 bases from V and 0 bases from J, with 9 bases in between. The CDR3 DNA is TGCAGCGTTGAAGATCCCACAAACTCTGGAAACACCATATATTTT. Amino acid sequence: CSVEDPTNSGNTIYF.

The chain recombines TRBV28 with TRBJ1-4, with 10 bases fitting TRBD1. Germline CDR1 reads MDHEN; CDR2 reads SYDVKM. The CDR3 totals 15 residues. V trimming: 3 bases; J trimming: 8 bases; junction bases outside the gene matches: 6. CDR3 protein: CASSFLGTGEEKLFF. The CDR3 nucleotides are TGTGCCAGCAGTTTCCTCGGGACAGGGGAGGAAAAACTGTTTTTT.

The chain employs TRBV7-3 and TRBJ2-3, with D perhaps matching TRBD2 (6 bases). CDR1 is SGHTA, CDR2 FQGTGA, per germline. Trimming removed 5 bases from V and 0 bases from J, with 12 bases in between. This CDR3 comprises 15 residues. This CDR3 is CASSPGLPSTDTQYF. The CDR3 DNA reads as TGTGCCAGCAGCCCGGGACTCCCTAGCACAGATACGCAGTATTTT.

V usage is TRBV5-5 and J usage is TRBJ1-6; D unresolved. This CDR3 is 15 amino acids long. Germline CDR1 is SGHKS and CDR2 is YYEKEE (reference sequence). The V end was cut by 4 bases, the J end by 0 bases, with 8 bases between. DNA of the CDR3: TGTGCCAGCAGCGAGAGTAGCTCCTATAATTCACCCCTCCACTTT. Its protein is CASSESSSYNSPLHF. The variable domain in full, with the rest retrieved from reference TRBV5-5 and TRBJ1-6, is DAGVTQSPTHLIKTRGQQVTLRCSPISGHKSVSWYQQVLGQGPQFIFQYYEKEERGRGNFPDRFSARQFPNYSSELNVNALLLGDSALYLCASSESSSYNSPLHFGNGTRLTVT.

V is TRBV6-5 and J is TRBJ2-7; 10 bases line up with TRBD1. V shed 3 bases, J shed 6 bases, and the junction held 5 bases outside the gene matches. The CDR3 loop spans 14 amino acids. Germline values: CDR1 MNHEY, CDR2 SVGAGI. CDR3 protein: CASSYSRDRGEQYF. The CDR3 region has the DNA TGTGCCAGCAGTTATTCCCGGGACAGGGGCGAGCAGTACTTC.

This clone was detected a few times. The rearrangement links TRBV25-1 to TRBJ1-5; 8 bases agree with TRBD1. J was trimmed by 4 bases and V by 4 bases; bases with no gene match: 3. The CDR3 sequence is 14 residues long. Per germline, CDR1 MGHDK and CDR2 SYGVNS. CDR3 in DNA: TGTGCCAGCAGTGGGACAGGGAGGAATCAGCCCCAGCATTTT. This gives the protein CASSGTGRNQPQHF.

The DNA of the CDR3 is TGTGCCAGCAGTGGTGTGGGGGGCTACGAGCAGTACTTC. This encodes CASSGVGGYEQYF. The chain uses TRBV2 and TRBJ2-7, with a weak D call TRBD2 (6 bases). From germline, CDR1 is SNHLY and CDR2 FYNNEI. V was cut by 4 bases and J by 3 bases, with 10 bases left in between. This CDR3 is 13 amino acids long.

This clone has just a few counts. The V call is TRBV9, the J call TRBJ2-2; D possibly corresponds to TRBD2 (5 bases). This CDR3 is built from 16 residues. The V and J ends lost 0 bases and 0 bases respectively, with 9 bases between them. The germline gives CDR1 SGDLS, CDR2 YYNGEE. The CDR3 reads CASSVERGSNTGELFF. CDR3 coding DNA: TGTGCCAGCAGCGTAGAGAGAGGGTCGAACACCGGGGAGCTGTTTTTT. The whole variable domain, remainder taken from reference TRBV9 and TRBJ2-2, is DSGVTQTPKHLITATGQRVTLRCSPRSGDLSVYWYQQSLDQGLQFLIQYYNGEERAKGNILERFSAQQFPDLHSELNLSSLELGDSALYFCASSVERGSNTGELFFGEGSRLTVL.

This sequence joins TRBV7-2 and TRBJ2-1; 12 nucleotides line up with TRBD2. V shed 7 bases and J 6 bases; nucleotides not matched to a gene: 7. This CDR3 contains 15 residues. Germline V gives CDR1 SGHTA, CDR2 FQGNSA. For the CDR3, the DNA is TGTGCCAGCAACAGACTAGCGGGGGTGACCAATGAGCAGTTCTTC. Its translation: CASNRLAGVTNEQFF.

This rearrangement joins TRBV27 to TRBJ2-4; possibly TRBD2 for D (6 bases). The CDR3 consists of 14 residues. Trimming pared 4 bases from V and 6 bases from J, leaving 13 bases between. The germline V gene encodes CDR1 MNHEY and CDR2 SMNVEV (reference sequence). The CDR3 sequence: CASSSASGGNIQYF. The CDR3 nucleotides read TGTGCCAGCAGTTCCGCATCCGGGGGAAACATTCAGTACTTC.

This chain uses TRBV12-3 or TRBV12-4 with TRBJ2-1; D gene uncertain. The CDR3 extends over 13 amino acids. With 5 bases removed from V and 8 bases from J, the gap between germline ends came to 13 bases. DNA for the CDR3: TGTGCCAGCAGTCTGTACAGTATCCATGAGCAGTTCTTC. It codes for CASSLYSIHEQFF.

In this sample, this clone turned up many times. DNA for the CDR3: TGTGCCACCAGCGGCAGACTAGCGGGGAGAGAGACCCAGTACTTC. It yields the protein CATSGRLAGRETQYF. The chain couples TRBV15 to TRBJ2-5, with 11 bases aligning to TRBD2. Per germline, CDR1 LNHNV and CDR2 YYDKDF (reference sequence). The J segment lost 4 bases and the V segment lost 5 bases, leaving 6 bases of the junction unmatched. The CDR3 length is 15 residues.

This chain joins TRBV28 and TRBJ2-7; TRBD2 agrees at 13 bases. V was clipped by 5 bases and J by 7 bases; unmatched bases: 8. Germline loops: CDR1 MDHEN, CDR2 SYDVKM. This CDR3 has 15 amino acids. The CDR3, as DNA: TGTGCCAGCAGTAACGGACTAGCGGGAGTGAAAGAGCAGTACTTC. Protein sequence: CASSNGLAGVKEQYF.

This chain uses TRBV4-3 with TRBJ2-7, with TRBD2 identical over 11 bases. The J segment lost 6 bases and the V segment lost 4 bases, leaving 8 bases of the junction unmatched. The CDR3 has 15 amino acids. Germline CDR1 LGHNA, CDR2 YSLEER. The CDR3 loop is CASSLSGGALSEQYF. The CDR3 DNA is TGCGCCAGCAGCCTTAGCGGGGGGGCCTTAAGCGAGCAGTACTTC.

The rearrangement links TRBV4-3 to TRBJ1-4, with 8 bases aligning to TRBD1. Germline CDR1 is LGHNA and CDR2 is YSLEER. The CDR3 length is 15 residues. V lost 3 bases to trimming and J lost 7 bases; unmatched junction nucleotides: 7. Written as DNA, the CDR3 is TGCGCCAGCAGCCAGCAACAGGGGGGTGGTGAAAAACTGTTTTTT. Amino acid sequence: CASSQQQGGGEKLFF.

The chain is built from TRBV5-4 and TRBJ2-1; possibly TRBD1 for D (7 bases). Trimming left V 1 base short and J 0 bases short, with 8 bases between. CDR1 SGHNT and CDR2 YYREEE come from the germline V gene (reference sequence). The CDR3 is 15 amino acids. This chain's CDR3 is CASSLQGGSYNEQFF. The CDR3 DNA follows: TGTGCCAGCAGCTTGCAGGGGGGCTCCTACAATGAGCAGTTCTTC.

This sequence joins TRBV6-2 or TRBV6-3 and TRBJ2-1, with D unresolved. The germline CDR1 and CDR2 sequences are MNHEY and SVGEGT. V lost 6 bases and J lost 9, with 12 bases in between. The CDR3 loop spans 12 amino acids. The CDR3 region is CASSPLLVEQFF. In DNA, the CDR3 is TGTGCCAGCAGCCCCCTCCTTGTTGAGCAGTTCTTC.

This clone was picked up a small number of times. The gene calls are TRBV10-1 and TRBJ2-3; TRBD2 agrees at 9 bases. The CDR3 is made up of 15 amino acids. J lost 6 bases, V lost 6 bases, and 10 bases had no gene match. CDR1 is WNHNN, CDR2 SYGVQD, per germline (reference sequence). CDR3 region: CASSGSLAGRDTQYF. In DNA form, the CDR3 reads TGCGCCAGCAGCGGGTCCCTAGCGGGGAGGGATACGCAGTATTTT.

V is TRBV7-9 and J is TRBJ1-2, with 10 bases matching TRBD1. Unmatched junction bases numbered 1, after V lost 5 bases and J lost 4 bases. Per the germline V gene, CDR1 is SEHNR and CDR2 is FQNEAQ (reference sequence). The CDR3 runs 13 residues. CDR3 in DNA: TGTGCCAGCAGCAGGACAGGGGGCTATGGCTACACCTTC. Protein sequence: CASSRTGGYGYTF. The full variable domain, with the rest looked up from reference TRBV7-9 and TRBJ1-2, is DTGVSQNPRHKITKRGQNVTFRCDPISEHNRLYWYRQTLGQGPEFLTYFQNEAQLEKSRLLSDRFSAERPKGSFSTLEIQRTEQGDSAMYLCASSRTGGYGYTFGSGTRLTVV.

The chain combines TRBV5-4 with TRBJ2-1; TRBD1 matches 8 bases. Germline V CDR1 and CDR2: SGHNT, YYREEE (reference sequence). V was clipped by 6 bases and J by 4 bases; unmatched bases: 3. The CDR3 is 13 amino acids. CDR3 protein: CASTRTGYNEQFF. The CDR3 nucleotides read TGTGCCAGCACAAGGACAGGGTACAATGAGCAGTTCTTC.

This sequence joins TRBV9 and TRBJ1-5; D gene unclear. The CDR3 has 15 amino acids. CDR1 is SGDLS and CDR2 is YYNGEE in the germline V gene. The germline V and J ends were trimmed by 2 bases and 6 bases, with 15 bases remaining between them. This chain's CDR3 is CASSVEGVTGQPQHF. The CDR3 DNA follows: TGTGCCAGCAGCGTGGAGGGAGTGACGGGTCAGCCCCAGCATTTT.

This clone has a handful of counts. The chain employs TRBV2 and TRBJ2-5; 11 nucleotides agree with TRBD2. V shed 5 bases and J 5 bases; nucleotides not matched to a gene: 4. The CDR3 is made up of 14 amino acids. CDR1 SNHLY and CDR2 FYNNEI come from the germline V gene. CDR3 nucleotides: TGTGCCAGCAGTTCCGGGACTAGCGGTGAGACCCAGTACTTC. It encodes CASSSGTSGETQYF.

This clone was recorded once. The chain carries TRBV9 and TRBJ2-5, with 10 bases matching TRBD2. The length of the CDR3 is 15 residues. V lost 1 base, J lost 4 bases, and 4 bases stayed unmatched. Germline V gene lookup returns CDR1 SGDLS and CDR2 YYNGEE. CDR3 in amino acids: CASSVSGRASETQYF. Written as DNA, the CDR3 is TGTGCCAGCAGCGTAAGCGGGAGGGCCTCAGAGACCCAGTACTTC.

CDR3 DNA sequence: TGTGCCAGCAGCGCGAATAGCGGGGGCTCCTACAATGAGCAGTTCTTC. The encoded protein is CASSANSGGSYNEQFF. This chain uses TRBV5-4 with TRBJ2-1, with 9 bases identical to TRBD2. The trim removed 4 bases at V and 0 bases at J, leaving 5 bases unmatched. Germline V gene lookup returns CDR1 SGHNT and CDR2 YYREEE (reference sequence). The length of the CDR3 is 16 residues.

This chain links TRBV2 with TRBJ2-5; 13 positions agree with TRBD2. This CDR3 contains 15 residues. J was trimmed by 5 bases and V by 6 bases; bases with no gene match: 6. From germline, CDR1 is SNHLY and CDR2 FYNNEI. Here the CDR3 reads CASRELAGGMETQYF. The CDR3, as DNA: TGTGCCAGCAGAGAACTAGCGGGGGGGATGGAGACCCAGTACTTC.

CDR3 nucleotide sequence: TGTGCCAGCAGCTCGACAGGGTTGGGCTATGGCTACACCTTC. Protein sequence: CASSSTGLGYGYTF. The chain recombines TRBV5-4 with TRBJ1-2; 7 bases are a match to TRBD1. V trimming: 3 bases; J trimming: 4 bases; junction bases outside the gene matches: 6. This CDR3 has 14 residues. Germline CDR1 reads SGHNT; CDR2 reads YYREEE (reference sequence). Full variable domain (outside the CDR3, taken from reference TRBV5-4 and TRBJ1-2): ETGVTQSPTHLIKTRGQQVTLRCSSQSGHNTVSWYQQALGQGPQFIFQYYREEENGRGNFPPRFSGLQFPNYSSELNVNALELDDSALYLCASSSTGLGYGYTFGSGTRLTVV.

The V call is TRBV19, the J call TRBJ2-1, with 15 bases fitting TRBD2. Germline lookup yields CDR1 LNHDA and CDR2 SQIVND (reference sequence). Trimming took 5 bases from V and 8 from J; bases not matched to a gene: 7. The CDR3 extends over 16 amino acids. The CDR3 protein is CASSPRGLAGGHEQFF. The CDR3 DNA reads as TGTGCCAGTAGTCCTCGAGGACTAGCGGGGGGGCATGAGCAGTTCTTC.